Presented here are 22 T cell receptor beta chains from one specimen sequenced in a study of T cells in Graves' hyperthyroidism and ophthalmopathy. Amplified TCR beta CDR3 regions came from RNA transcripts. The primer set for the first-round RT-PCR of the TCR CDR3 was HTBI. TCRdb re-called the multiplex PCR reads with MiXCR, one entry per CDR3 protein. The sample lists some 800,000 distinct CDR3 sequences; roughly 40% were seen once. Sequenced sample: blood. Receptors were obtained from a young man with Graves' hyperthyroidism.

This chain connects TRBV20-1 to TRBJ1-2; 7 bases fit TRBD1. CDR1 is DFQATT, CDR2 SNEGSKA, per germline (reference sequence). The CDR3 extends over 15 amino acids. The V and J ends lost 5 bases and 4 bases, in that order; junction bases with no gene match: 13. CDR3 residues: CSAVHLGQAFYGYTF. CDR3 in DNA: TGCAGTGCTGTACATCTCGGACAGGCATTCTATGGCTACACCTTC.

The CDR3 DNA is TGCAGCGTCCGAAGACAGGGCAGAGAGACCATATATTTT. The encoded protein is CSVRRQGRETIYF. V usage is TRBV29-1 and J usage is TRBJ1-3, with 7 positions matching TRBD1. Germline loops: CDR1 SQVTM, CDR2 ANQGSEA. This CDR3 is built from 13 residues. The ends lost 6 bases at V and 10 bases at J; junction bases unmatched: 12.

The rearrangement joins TRBV12-3 or TRBV12-4 to TRBJ2-7; D is ambiguous. V was shortened by 7 bases and J by 6 bases, with 13 bases between the two germline ends. This CDR3 has 12 amino acids. The CDR3 DNA follows: TGTGCCAGCATGGGTCTAGTTGTCGAGCAGTACTTC. This codes for CASMGLVVEQYF.

This clonotype occurred a few times. The V and J genes are TRBV12-3 or TRBV12-4 and TRBJ2-5; 10 bases line up with TRBD1. The CDR3 covers 15 residues. With V trimmed by 6 bases and J by 4 bases, 8 bases remained unmatched. The CDR3 spells CASRAPGQGRETQYF. Written as DNA, the CDR3 is TGTGCCAGCAGGGCTCCGGGACAGGGGAGAGAGACCCAGTACTTC.

Note on this clonotype: An end of the junction does not agree with germline; a read error may underlie this. The chain joins TRBV7-9 to TRBJ1-1; no definite D call. From germline, CDR1 is SEHNR and CDR2 FQNEAQ (reference sequence). The CDR3 extends over 12 amino acids. CDR3 protein: CASSQASTEAFF. CDR3 DNA: TGCGCCAGCAGCCAAGCCTCGACTGAAGCTTTCTTT.

This clonotype was found once. The chain has TRBV2 and TRBJ2-7, with 16 bases identical to TRBD2. Germline V gene data show CDR1 as SNHLY and CDR2 as FYNNEI. V shed 8 bases and J 3 bases; nucleotides not matched to a gene: 25. The CDR3 has 22 amino acids. CDR3 sequence (DNA): TGTGCCAGCCGCCCCGGGACTAGCGGGAGGGTCGCCTCAATATCTGGCCGCTACGAGCAGTACTTC. It codes for CASRPGTSGRVASISGRYEQYF.

This clonotype was counted at least ten times. This rearrangement joins TRBV7-9 to TRBJ1-2; D gene unclear. CDR3 length: 13 amino acids. Deletions cut 1 base from V and 5 bases from J, with 8 bases between. Per the germline V gene, CDR1 is SEHNR and CDR2 is FQNEAQ (reference sequence). CDR3 in amino acids: CASSLEGVYGYTF. CDR3 coding DNA: TGTGCCAGCAGCTTAGAAGGCGTTTATGGCTACACCTTC.

In this sample, this clonotype turned up a few times. The CDR3 protein is CSASGTETGELFF. The CDR3 bases are TGCAGTGCTTCCGGGACAGAGACCGGGGAGCTGTTTTTT. This chain joins TRBV20-1 and TRBJ2-2; 7 positions match TRBD1. This CDR3 is 13 amino acids long. Germline lookup yields CDR1 DFQATT and CDR2 SNEGSKA (reference sequence). After removal of 5 bases from V and 5 bases from J, the junction contained 5 bases not matched to a gene.

This clonotype came up many times. The rearrangement joins TRBV25-1 to TRBJ1-5, with no clear D. Germline loops: CDR1 MGHDK, CDR2 SYGVNS. The V gene lost 1 base and the J gene lost 4 bases, with 8 bases spanning the gap. The CDR3 runs to 14 residues. CDR3 sequence: CASSESHRNQPQHF. The CDR3 region has the DNA TGTGCCAGCAGTGAATCTCACCGGAATCAGCCCCAGCATTTT.

The sample holds a few counts of this clonotype. The chain links TRBV12-3 or TRBV12-4 to TRBJ2-7; 7 positions agree with TRBD1. Trimming took 7 bases from V and 0 from J; bases not matched to a gene: 6. The CDR3 is 14 residues long. The CDR3 region is CASTSTGTSYEQYF. The CDR3 coding sequence is TGTGCCAGCACCTCGACAGGGACCTCCTACGAGCAGTACTTC.

This clonotype was seen a single time. CDR3 coding DNA: TGTGCCAGCAATCGCCGGAGCTCCTACGAGCAGTACTTC. The encoded protein is CASNRRSSYEQYF. V is TRBV24-1 and J is TRBJ2-7, with D unclear. Germline V gives CDR1 KGHDR, CDR2 SFDVKD. The V and J ends lost 11 bases and 0 bases respectively, with 13 bases between them. The CDR3 extends over 13 amino acids.

This chain uses TRBV19 with TRBJ1-6; maybe TRBD1 (6 bases). The length of the CDR3 is 16 residues. Germline values: CDR1 LNHDA, CDR2 SQIVND (reference sequence). V gave up 7 bases and J gave up 5 bases, with 18 bases separating them. CDR3 DNA: TGTGCCAGTAACGGCAGGGGAGGACGAAATAATTCACCCCTCCACTTT. Protein: CASNGRGGRNNSPLHF. The variable domain in full, completed from reference TRBV19 and TRBJ1-6, reads DGGITQSPKYLFRKEGQNVTLSCEQNLNHDAMYWYRQDPGQGLRLIYYSQIVNDFQKGDIAEGYSVSREKKESFPLTVTSAQKNPTAFYLCASNGRGGRNNSPLHFGNGTRLTVT.

The chain joins TRBV13 to TRBJ1-3, with D uncertain. The V end was cut by 8 bases, the J end by 0 bases, with 8 bases between. Germline CDR1 PRHDT, CDR2 FYEKMQ (reference sequence). The length of the CDR3 is 13 residues. CDR3 nucleotide sequence: TGTGCCAGCTGTCAGTCCTCTGGAAACACCATATATTTT. Amino acid sequence: CASCQSSGNTIYF.

The rearrangement links TRBV29-1 to TRBJ2-2, with D possibly matching TRBD1 (5 bases). The CDR3 is 12 residues long. Germline CDR1 reads SQVTM; CDR2 reads ANQGSEA. V dropped 8 bases and J dropped 1 base, with 8 bases sitting between them. Here the CDR3 reads CSTGQNTGELFF. CDR3 nucleotide sequence: TGCAGCACTGGACAGAACACCGGGGAGCTGTTTTTT.

The chain couples TRBV2 to TRBJ2-6; D may be TRBD1 (6 bases). From germline, CDR1 is SNHLY and CDR2 FYNNEI. Between the trimmed V and J ends, which lost 4 bases and 4 bases, there was a span of 14 bases. This CDR3 spans 16 amino acids. The chain's CDR3 is CASSGTRDTGANVLTF. In DNA, the CDR3 is TGTGCCAGCAGTGGGACCAGGGACACCGGGGCCAACGTCCTGACTTTC.

In this sample, this clonotype turned up many times. This chain joins TRBV19 and TRBJ1-1, with D perhaps matching TRBD1 (5 bases). Germline lookup yields CDR1 LNHDA and CDR2 SQIVND (reference sequence). The V and J ends lost 6 bases and 3 bases respectively, with 8 bases between them. There are 12 residues in the CDR3. The CDR3 reads CASRGTYTEAFF. The DNA of the CDR3 is TGTGCCAGTAGAGGGACGTACACTGAAGCTTTCTTT.

A few counts support this clonotype. The J gene is TRBJ1-2, the V gene TRBV5-8; TRBD1 is a possible D gene (5 bases). With 10 bases removed from V and 4 bases from J, the gap between germline ends came to 11 bases. This CDR3 has 11 amino acids. Per the germline V gene, CDR1 is SGHTS and CDR2 is YDEGEE. CDR3 DNA sequence: TGTGCCTACCGGGGCAGCTATGGCTACACCTTC. Translating it yields CAYRGSYGYTF.

Points on this clonotype: Being one base from a much bigger clone, this may be a read error. The rearrangement links TRBV29-1 to TRBJ1-4; D possibly corresponds to TRBD1 (5 bases). The CDR3 has 12 residues. From germline, CDR1 is SQVTM and CDR2 ANQGSEA. The CDR3 here is CCTGGSDEKLFF. CDR3 nucleotide sequence: TGCTGTACTGGGGGGTCGGATGAAAAACTGTTTTTT. The full variable domain, in which reference TRBV29-1 and TRBJ1-4 provide the parts outside the CDR3, is SAVISQKPSRDICQRGTSLTIQCQVDSQVTMMFWYRQQPGQSLTLIATANQGSEATYESGFVIDKFPISRPNLTFSTLTVSNMSPEDSSIYLCCTGGSDEKLFFGSGTQLSVL.

On this clonotype: This sequence may be a read error, since a much larger clone differs from it by one base. V and J are TRBV2 and TRBJ1-1; 10 bases are shared with TRBD1. The germline gives CDR1 SNHLY, CDR2 FYNNEI. V gave up 6 bases and J gave up 3 bases; unmatched junction bases: 4. This CDR3 region has 14 residues. The DNA of the CDR3 is TGTGCCAGCAGGGGGACAGGGGCGGACACTGAAGCTTTCTTT. This encodes CASRGTGADTEAFF.

The chain recombines TRBV6-5 with TRBJ1-6; possible D gene TRBD1, 5 bases. The germline gives CDR1 MNHEY, CDR2 SVGAGI. V was clipped by 5 bases and J by 7 bases, with 15 bases between them. The CDR3 runs 15 residues. CDR3 amino acids: CASSNAGTPNSPLHF. Here the CDR3 DNA reads TGTGCCAGCAGTAACGCCGGGACGCCCAATTCACCCCTCCACTTT.

A remark on this clonotype: A much larger clone lies one base from this, so it may be a read error. The chain carries TRBV2 and TRBJ2-5; D gene uncertain. CDR1 and CDR2 (germline): SNHLY, FYNNEI. The V end was cut by 6 bases, the J end by 5 bases, with 16 bases between. This CDR3 comprises 14 residues. DNA for the CDR3: TGTGCCAGCAGGGCGGACGTCTTGGGGGAGACCCAGTACTTC. Translating it yields CASRADVLGETQYF.

This clonotype appeared a few times. This chain links TRBV4-2 with TRBJ2-5, with D unclear. CDR1 LGHNA and CDR2 YNFKEQ come from the germline V gene. The CDR3 consists of 16 residues. V gave up 5 bases and J gave up 2 bases, with 18 bases separating them. The CDR3 is CASSFYGIRSQETQYF. The CDR3 DNA is TGTGCCAGCAGCTTCTATGGGATCAGGTCGCAAGAGACCCAGTACTTC.